This TCR beta chain is from a study of T cells in Graves' hyperthyroidism and ophthalmopathy. TCR beta CDR3 regions were amplified from RNA. An initial round of RT-PCR targeting the TCR CDR3 relied on the HTBI primer set. TCRdb ran MiXCR on the multiplex PCR reads and lists one entry per CDR3 protein. The sample carries under 400,000 distinct CDR3 sequences, roughly 20% recorded once. Ophthalmopathy patients had moderate-to-severe active disease, CAS ≥3, NOSPECS ≥4, and disease duration under 3 months. Study-level findings and limits: Most clonotypes that expanded in the thyroid above 0.001 also showed up in blood.

This clonotype has ten or more counts. What it recognizes is unknown. The sequence derives from a woman in her forties with Graves' ophthalmopathy. Sample: blood.

The CDR3 DNA follows: TGTGCCAGCAGTAGGGGGGCTGAGACCCAGTACTTC. Translated: CASSRGAETQYF. The chain carries TRBV6-1 and TRBJ2-5; D is tentatively TRBD1 or TRBD2 (6 bases each). From germline, CDR1 is MNHNS and CDR2 SASEGT. The V end was cut by 5 bases, the J end by 5 bases, with 9 bases between. The CDR3 sequence is 12 residues long.